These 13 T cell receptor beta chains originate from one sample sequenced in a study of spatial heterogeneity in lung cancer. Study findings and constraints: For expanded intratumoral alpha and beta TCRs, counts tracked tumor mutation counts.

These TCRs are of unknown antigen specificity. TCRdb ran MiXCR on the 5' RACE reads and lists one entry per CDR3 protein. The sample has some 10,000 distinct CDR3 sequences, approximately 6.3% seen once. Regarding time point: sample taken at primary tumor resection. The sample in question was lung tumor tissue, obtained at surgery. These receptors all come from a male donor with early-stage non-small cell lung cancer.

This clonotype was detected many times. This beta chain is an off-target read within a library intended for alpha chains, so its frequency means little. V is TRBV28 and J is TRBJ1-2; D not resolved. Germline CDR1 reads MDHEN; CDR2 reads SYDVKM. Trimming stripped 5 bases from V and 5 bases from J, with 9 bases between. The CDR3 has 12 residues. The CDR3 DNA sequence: TGTGCCAGCAGTATTACTCTGTATGGCTACACCTTC. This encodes CASSITLYGYTF.

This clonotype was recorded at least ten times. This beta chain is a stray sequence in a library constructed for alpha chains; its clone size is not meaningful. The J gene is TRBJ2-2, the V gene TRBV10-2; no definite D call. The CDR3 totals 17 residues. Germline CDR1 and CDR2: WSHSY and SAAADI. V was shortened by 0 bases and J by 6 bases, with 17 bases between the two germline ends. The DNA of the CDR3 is TGCGCCAGCAGTGAGTCGAAGGGCCTCTCTACGGCCGGGGAGCTGTTTTTT. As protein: CASSESKGLSTAGELFF.

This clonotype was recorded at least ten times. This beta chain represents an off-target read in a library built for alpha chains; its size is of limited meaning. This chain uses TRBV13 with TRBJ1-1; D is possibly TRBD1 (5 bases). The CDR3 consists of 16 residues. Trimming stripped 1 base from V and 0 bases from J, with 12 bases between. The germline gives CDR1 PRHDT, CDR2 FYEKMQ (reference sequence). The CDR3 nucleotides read TGTGCCAGCAGCTTAGAACAGACAGTGCTGAACACTGAAGCTTTCTTT. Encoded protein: CASSLEQTVLNTEAFF.

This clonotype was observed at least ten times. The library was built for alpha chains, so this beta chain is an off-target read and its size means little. This CDR3 reads CASSSVVSDTQYF. The CDR3 DNA follows: TGTGCCAGCAGCTCAGTCGTCTCAGATACGCAGTATTTT. The chain carries TRBV7-8 and TRBJ2-3; D not resolved. The V end was cut by 4 bases, the J end by 4 bases, with 9 bases between. The CDR3 has 13 residues. CDR1 and CDR2 from the germline V gene are SGHVS and FQNEAQ.

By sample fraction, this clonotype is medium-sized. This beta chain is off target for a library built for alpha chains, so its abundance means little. The DNA for the CDR3 is TGCGCCAGCAGCATCGGACAGGGAGGCGAGCAGTACGTC. It codes for CASSIGQGGEQYV. The genes are TRBV5-1 and TRBJ2-7; TRBD1 agrees at 8 bases. The J segment lost 6 bases and the V segment lost 4 bases, leaving 6 bases of the junction unmatched. The CDR3 length is 13 residues. Germline CDR1 reads SGHRS; CDR2 reads YFSETQ.

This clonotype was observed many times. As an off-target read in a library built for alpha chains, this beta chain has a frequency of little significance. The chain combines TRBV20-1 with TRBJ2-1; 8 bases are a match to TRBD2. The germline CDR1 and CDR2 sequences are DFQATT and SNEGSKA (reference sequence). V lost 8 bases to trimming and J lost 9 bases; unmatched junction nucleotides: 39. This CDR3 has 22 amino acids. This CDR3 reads CSTPPAPPKPGTRGGMMGEQFF. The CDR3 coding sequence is TGCAGTACTCCCCCGGCCCCCCCCAAGCCCGGGACTAGAGGGGGGATGATGGGTGAGCAGTTCTTC.

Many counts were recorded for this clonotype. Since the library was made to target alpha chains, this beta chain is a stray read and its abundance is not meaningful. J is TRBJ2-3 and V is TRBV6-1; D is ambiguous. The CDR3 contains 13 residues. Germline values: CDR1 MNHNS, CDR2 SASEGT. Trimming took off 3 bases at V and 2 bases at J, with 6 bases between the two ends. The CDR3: CASSDSPTDTQYF. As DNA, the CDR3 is TGTGCCAGCAGTGATAGCCCCACAGATACGCAGTATTTT.

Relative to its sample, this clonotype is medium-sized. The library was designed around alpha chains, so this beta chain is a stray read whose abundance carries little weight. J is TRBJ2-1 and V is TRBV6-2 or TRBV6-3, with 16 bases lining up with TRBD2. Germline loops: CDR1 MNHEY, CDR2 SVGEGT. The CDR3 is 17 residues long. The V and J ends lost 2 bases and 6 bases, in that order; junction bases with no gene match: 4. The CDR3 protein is CASSYAGTSGRGNEQFF. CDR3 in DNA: TGTGCCAGCAGTTACGCCGGGACTAGCGGGAGGGGCAATGAGCAGTTCTTC.

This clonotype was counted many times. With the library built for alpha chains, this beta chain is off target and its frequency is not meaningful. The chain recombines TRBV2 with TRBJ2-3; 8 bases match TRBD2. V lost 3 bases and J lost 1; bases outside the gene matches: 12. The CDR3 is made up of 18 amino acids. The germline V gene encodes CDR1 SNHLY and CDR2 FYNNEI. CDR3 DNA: TGTGCCAGCAGTGATTTACTAGCGGCTGAAGGGGGCACAGATACGCAGTATTTT. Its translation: CASSDLLAAEGGTDTQYF.

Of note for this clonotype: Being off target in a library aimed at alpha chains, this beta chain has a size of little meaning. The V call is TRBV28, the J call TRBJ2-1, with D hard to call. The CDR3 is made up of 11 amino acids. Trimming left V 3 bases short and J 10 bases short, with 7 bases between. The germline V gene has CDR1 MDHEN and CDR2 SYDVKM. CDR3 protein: CASSFPTEQFF. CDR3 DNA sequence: TGTGCCAGCAGTTTTCCGACAGAGCAGTTCTTC.

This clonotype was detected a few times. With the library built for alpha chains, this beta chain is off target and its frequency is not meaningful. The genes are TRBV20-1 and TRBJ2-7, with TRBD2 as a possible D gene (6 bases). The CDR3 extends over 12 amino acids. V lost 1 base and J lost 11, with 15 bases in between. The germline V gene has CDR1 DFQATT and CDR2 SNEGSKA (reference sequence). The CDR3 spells CSARGPARGEYF. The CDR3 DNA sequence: TGCAGTGCTAGAGGGCCAGCCCGCGGGGAGTACTTC.

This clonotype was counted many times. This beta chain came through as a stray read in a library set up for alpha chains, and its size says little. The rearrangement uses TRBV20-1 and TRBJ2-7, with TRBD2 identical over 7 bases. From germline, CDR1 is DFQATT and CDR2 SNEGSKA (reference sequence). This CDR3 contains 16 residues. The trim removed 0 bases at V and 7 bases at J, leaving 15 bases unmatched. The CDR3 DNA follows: TGCAGTGCTAGAGATTTATACGGCGGGAGTGGTATGGAGCAGTACTTC. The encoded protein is CSARDLYGGSGMEQYF.

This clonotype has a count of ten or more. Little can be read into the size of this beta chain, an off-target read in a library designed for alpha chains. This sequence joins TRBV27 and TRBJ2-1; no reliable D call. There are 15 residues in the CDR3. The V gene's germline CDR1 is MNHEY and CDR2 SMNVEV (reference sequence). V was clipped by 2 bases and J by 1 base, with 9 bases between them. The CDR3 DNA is TGTGCCAGCAGTTTAGCTCACCTATCCTACAATGAGCAGTTCTTC. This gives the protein CASSLAHLSYNEQFF.